One sample yielded the 22 T cell receptor beta chains listed below, sequenced in a study of blood T cell repertoires in COVID-19. Assay used: immunoSEQ multiplex PCR; TCRdb lists only in-frame clones, some missing. This table holds roughly 400,000 clones, approximately 91% found once. Material: PBMCs or T cells enriched from blood (not recorded which). These receptors all come from a woman aged 18-29 years who had been exposed to COVID-19.

The chain recombines TRBV5-1 with TRBJ2-3, with 9 bases that match TRBD1. V shed 3 bases, J shed 4 bases, and the junction held 3 bases outside the gene matches. Germline loops: CDR1 SGHRS, CDR2 YFSETQ. This CDR3 contains 14 residues. The CDR3 reads CASSSDRGADTQYF. The DNA for the CDR3 is TGCGCCAGCAGCTCCGACAGGGGGGCAGATACGCAGTATTTT. Together with reference TRBV5-1 and TRBJ2-3, the CDR3 gives the full variable domain: KAGVTQTPRYLIKTRGQQVTLSCSPISGHRSVSWYQQTPGQGLQFLFEYFSETQRNKGNFPGRFSGRQFSNSRSEMNVSTLELGDSALYLCASSSDRGADTQYFGPGTRLTVL.

V and J are TRBV20-1 and TRBJ1-6, with D perhaps matching TRBD1 (5 bases). From germline, CDR1 is DFQATT and CDR2 SNEGSKA (reference sequence). The CDR3 covers 11 residues. V lost 3 bases to trimming and J lost 15 bases, with 12 bases between them. The CDR3 nucleotides read TGCAGTGCTAGGCCCCAGGGTCTCCTCCACTTT. It is translated as CSARPQGLLHF.

The rearrangement joins TRBV4-1 to TRBJ1-5, with D possibly matching TRBD1 (5 bases). Looked up from germline, CDR1 is MGHRA and CDR2 is YSYEKL. Trimming cost V 4 bases and J 7 bases, with 20 bases left between them. The CDR3 contains 16 residues. CDR3 sequence: CASSPLGQGERQPQHF. DNA for the CDR3: TGCGCCAGCAGCCCCCTGGGGCAGGGCGAGAGGCAGCCCCAGCATTTT.

The J gene is TRBJ1-5, the V gene TRBV10-3; weak D call: TRBD1 (5 bases). Germline CDR1 ENHRY, CDR2 SYGVKD. The CDR3 sequence is 14 residues long. The V end was cut by 6 bases, the J end by 0 bases, with 9 bases between. In DNA form, the CDR3 reads TGTGCCATCAGCGCGGGGGGTAGCAATCAGCCCCAGCATTTT. This sequence encodes CAISAGGSNQPQHF.

The table lists this clone with a count of one. The chain recombines TRBV7-2 with TRBJ1-6; D remains unclear. This CDR3 has 16 residues. Trimming pared 4 bases from V and 0 bases from J, leaving 10 bases between. CDR1 is SGHTA, CDR2 FQGNSA, per germline. In DNA form, the CDR3 reads TGTGCCAGCAGCTCGGCGGTGAGCTCCTATAATTCACCCCTCCACTTT. Translation: CASSSAVSSYNSPLHF.

The chain is built from TRBV7-2 and TRBJ1-2; possible D gene TRBD1, 5 bases. Germline CDR1 reads SGHTA; CDR2 reads FQGNSA. This CDR3 spans 17 amino acids. Trimming stripped 1 base from V and 4 bases from J, with 19 bases between. The CDR3 sequence: CASSLEGARGAGYGYTF. CDR3 coding DNA: TGTGCCAGCAGCTTAGAAGGGGCTCGCGGCGCCGGCTATGGCTACACCTTC.

The V and J genes are TRBV10-2 and TRBJ2-3; TRBD2 agrees at 8 bases. Per the germline V gene, CDR1 is WSHSY and CDR2 is SAAADI. The CDR3 runs to 15 residues. After removal of 2 bases from V and 4 bases from J, the junction contained 5 bases not matched to a gene. DNA for the CDR3: TGCGCCAGCAGTGAGCCCAGCGGGAGCTCAGATACGCAGTATTTT. This encodes CASSEPSGSSDTQYF.

The rearrangement uses TRBV5-1 and TRBJ1-1, with a possible D match to TRBD1 (6 bases). Between the trimmed V and J ends, which lost 6 bases and 4 bases, there was a span of 22 bases. The CDR3 extends over 16 amino acids. In germline, CDR1 is SGHRS, CDR2 YFSETQ. The CDR3 region is CASNPDLGTLGTEAFF. The DNA for the CDR3 is TGCGCCAGCAACCCTGACTTGGGGACACTGGGCACTGAAGCTTTCTTT.

This sequence joins TRBV29-1 and TRBJ2-3, with TRBD2 matching 9 bases. This CDR3 is built from 15 residues. The trim removed 3 bases at V and 0 bases at J, leaving 4 bases unmatched. CDR1 is SQVTM, CDR2 ANQGSEA, per germline. This chain's CDR3 is CSVEKRGESTDTQYF. The CDR3, as DNA: TGCAGCGTTGAGAAGCGGGGGGAAAGCACAGATACGCAGTATTTT.

V and J are TRBV27 and TRBJ2-7, with D maybe TRBD1 (6 bases). Trimming pared 3 bases from V and 6 bases from J, leaving 9 bases between. Looked up from germline, CDR1 is MNHEY and CDR2 is SMNVEV (reference sequence). The CDR3 runs 12 residues. The CDR3 loop reads CASSFTGSEQYF. The CDR3, as DNA: TGTGCCAGCAGTTTCACAGGGAGCGAGCAGTACTTC.

V and J are TRBV19 and TRBJ2-7; 8 bases are shared with TRBD1. CDR3 length: 11 amino acids. Trimming took 7 bases from V and 7 from J; bases not matched to a gene: 3. CDR1 LNHDA and CDR2 SQIVND come from the germline V gene (reference sequence). CDR3 loop: CASKTGGEQYF. DNA for the CDR3: TGTGCCAGTAAAACAGGGGGAGAGCAGTACTTC.

For the CDR3, the DNA is TGTGCCAGCAGCTTAGAACAGGGGAACTATGGCTACACCTTC. Amino acids: CASSLEQGNYGYTF. The genes are TRBV7-8 and TRBJ1-2; TRBD1 matches 7 bases. V dropped 1 base and J dropped 2; count of bases not matched to a gene: 1. The V gene's germline CDR1 is SGHVS and CDR2 FQNEAQ. This CDR3 is built from 14 residues.

This clone was detected only once. This sequence joins TRBV6-5 and TRBJ1-3; D might be TRBD1 (6 bases). From germline, CDR1 is MNHEY and CDR2 SVGAGI. This CDR3 contains 14 residues. V lost 3 bases and J lost 8, with 14 bases in between. The DNA for the CDR3 is TGTGCCAGCAGTTATCGTGATCCAGGGGACACCATATATTTT. Translated: CASSYRDPGDTIYF.

This clone was picked up one time. The chain uses TRBV5-1 and TRBJ2-5; 8 nucleotides line up with TRBD1. Trimming removed 4 bases from V and 5 bases from J; junction bases left unmatched: 4. The CDR3 length is 13 residues. Per the germline V gene, CDR1 is SGHRS and CDR2 is YFSETQ. As DNA, the CDR3 is TGCGCCAGCAGCCGACAGGGGACGGAGACCCAGTACTTC. It translates to CASSRQGTETQYF.

V gene TRBV4-1 combines with J gene TRBJ2-1, with 8 bases aligning to TRBD2. The CDR3 runs to 15 residues. The junction had 11 bases not matched to a gene; V was cut back by 4 bases and J by 9 bases. CDR1 is MGHRA, CDR2 YSYEKL, per germline. The CDR3, as DNA: TGCGCCAGCAGCCGCGGGGGGTCTAATCTAGGTGAGCAGTTCTTC. Its protein product is CASSRGGSNLGEQFF.

CDR3 amino acids: CASREVGMTEAFF. CDR3 bases: TGTGCCAGTAGGGAGGTTGGTATGACTGAAGCTTTCTTT. This chain connects TRBV19 to TRBJ1-1; D gene ambiguous. Trimming cost V 6 bases and J 5 bases, with 13 bases left between them. This CDR3 spans 13 amino acids. Germline V lookup: CDR1 LNHDA, CDR2 SQIVND (reference sequence).

The chain links TRBV6-5 to TRBJ2-1; 10 bases are shared with TRBD2. The V gene end was trimmed by 4 bases and the J gene end by 4 bases; junction bases not matched to a gene: 4. Germline values: CDR1 MNHEY, CDR2 SVGAGI. This CDR3 region has 15 residues. This CDR3 reads CASSSAGGSYNEQFF. DNA of the CDR3: TGTGCCAGCAGTTCAGCGGGGGGGTCATACAATGAGCAGTTCTTC.

V is TRBV19 and J is TRBJ2-2, with 8 bases aligning to TRBD2. The CDR3 spans 19 residues. Trimming at V came to 0 bases and at J to 2 bases, leaving 11 bases not matched to a gene. CDR1 LNHDA and CDR2 SQIVND come from the germline V gene (reference sequence). Here the CDR3 reads CASSIDLGTSGLNTGELFF. CDR3 bases: TGTGCCAGTAGTATAGATCTCGGAACTAGCGGACTAAACACCGGGGAGCTGTTTTTT.

V usage is TRBV28 and J usage is TRBJ2-1; 7 nucleotides line up with TRBD1. CDR3 length equals 15 residues. V trimming: 9 bases; J trimming: 4 bases; junction bases outside the gene matches: 12. Germline assignment: CDR1 MDHEN and CDR2 SYDVKM. CDR3 in amino acids: CASSSPGQTYNEQFF. The CDR3 DNA is TGTGCCAGTTCTTCTCCGGGACAGACTTACAATGAGCAGTTCTTC.

The chain joins TRBV7-8 to TRBJ1-2; TRBD1 matches 9 bases. This CDR3 contains 16 residues. J was trimmed by 4 bases and V by 3 bases; bases with no gene match: 9. Looked up from germline, CDR1 is SGHVS and CDR2 is FQNEAQ. In DNA form, the CDR3 reads TGTGCCAGCAGCTTTGGGACAGGGACGTCTGGCTATGGCTACACCTTC. Translation gives CASSFGTGTSGYGYTF.

V usage is TRBV3-1 (or the pseudogene TRBV3-2) and J usage is TRBJ2-1; TRBD2 matches 12 bases. Per the germline V gene, CDR1 is LGHDT and CDR2 is YNNKEL (reference sequence). The ends lost 0 bases at V and 4 bases at J; junction bases unmatched: 7. The CDR3 covers 18 residues. The DNA for the CDR3 is TGTGCCAGCAGCCAAGATACTAGCGGGAGGAGCTTTTACAATGAGCAGTTCTTC. This codes for CASSQDTSGRSFYNEQFF.

This rearrangement joins TRBV7-9 to TRBJ2-3, with a tentative D call TRBD1 (6 bases). Per the germline V gene, CDR1 is SEHNR and CDR2 is FQNEAQ (reference sequence). The CDR3 runs 15 residues. Trimming pared 1 base from V and 4 bases from J, leaving 12 bases between. The CDR3 nucleotides read TGTGCCAGCAGCTTAGTTCCACAGGGAGCAGATACGCAGTATTTT. It codes for CASSLVPQGADTQYF.